A single sample gave rise to the 5 T cell receptor beta chains below, sequenced in a study of read filtering for tumor transcriptome and immune sequencing. This library used approximately 390 ng RNA and molecular barcoded adaptors spanning alpha/delta and beta/gamma chains. MiXCR was run by TCRdb on the reads, yielding one entry per CDR3 protein. Here the sample spans 50,000 or so distinct CDR3 sequences, around 12% being singletons. The sequencing input was a population of CD138-negative cells sorted from bone marrow. The origin of the receptors is a donor aged 40 or over with multiple myeloma.

This sequence joins TRBV14 and TRBJ1-2; maybe TRBD1 (5 bases). Germline V gene lookup returns CDR1 SGHDN and CDR2 FVKESK. The CDR3 extends over 14 amino acids. The V and J ends lost 3 bases and 8 bases respectively, with 16 bases between them. The CDR3 here is CASSHGTLGDGYTF. As DNA, the CDR3 is TGTGCCAGCAGCCATGGGACCCTGGGGGACGGCTACACCTTC. Drawing the rest from reference TRBV14 and TRBJ1-2, the complete variable domain is EAGVTQFPSHSVIEKGQTVTLRCDPISGHDNLYWYRRVMGKEIKFLLHFVKESKQDESGMPNNRFLAERTGGTYSTLKVQPAELEDSGVYFCASSHGTLGDGYTFGSGTRLTVV.

This clonotype was observed at least ten times. This chain joins TRBV7-3 and TRBJ2-2, with 8 nucleotides matching TRBD1. The germline V gene has CDR1 SGHTA and CDR2 FQGTGA. This CDR3 contains 13 residues. The ends lost 3 bases at V and 9 bases at J; junction bases unmatched: 3. In DNA, the CDR3 is TGTGCCAGCAGCTTTCCAGGGGGCAGGGAGCTGTTTTTT. It codes for CASSFPGGRELFF.

This clonotype was detected many times. The chain combines TRBV30 with TRBJ1-2, with D unclear. Germline CDR1 is GTSNPN and CDR2 is SVGIG (reference sequence). This CDR3 region has 12 residues. Trimming pared 4 bases from V and 3 bases from J, leaving 9 bases between. The CDR3 spells CAWTVGDYGYTF. The CDR3 coding sequence is TGTGCCTGGACAGTCGGAGACTATGGCTACACCTTC.

This clonotype came up once. A junction boundary mismatches the germline segment, possibly from a read error. The chain employs TRBV7-9 and TRBJ1-1; D gene unclear. Germline V gene sequence: CDR1 SEHNR, CDR2 FQNEAQ (reference sequence). The CDR3 is 14 amino acids. The CDR3 region has the DNA TGTGCCTGCAGCTTAGCACAAGGGAGGACTGAAGCTTTCTTT. Residues: CACSLAQGRTEAFF.

J is TRBJ2-7 and V is TRBV7-2; D is unclear. Germline CDR1 reads SGHTA; CDR2 reads FQGNSA. The CDR3 is made up of 12 amino acids. Trimming took 3 bases from V and 4 from J, leaving 7 bases between them. The CDR3 nucleotides are TGTGCCAGCAGCTTTCGGATATACGAGCAGTACTTC. Residues: CASSFRIYEQYF.